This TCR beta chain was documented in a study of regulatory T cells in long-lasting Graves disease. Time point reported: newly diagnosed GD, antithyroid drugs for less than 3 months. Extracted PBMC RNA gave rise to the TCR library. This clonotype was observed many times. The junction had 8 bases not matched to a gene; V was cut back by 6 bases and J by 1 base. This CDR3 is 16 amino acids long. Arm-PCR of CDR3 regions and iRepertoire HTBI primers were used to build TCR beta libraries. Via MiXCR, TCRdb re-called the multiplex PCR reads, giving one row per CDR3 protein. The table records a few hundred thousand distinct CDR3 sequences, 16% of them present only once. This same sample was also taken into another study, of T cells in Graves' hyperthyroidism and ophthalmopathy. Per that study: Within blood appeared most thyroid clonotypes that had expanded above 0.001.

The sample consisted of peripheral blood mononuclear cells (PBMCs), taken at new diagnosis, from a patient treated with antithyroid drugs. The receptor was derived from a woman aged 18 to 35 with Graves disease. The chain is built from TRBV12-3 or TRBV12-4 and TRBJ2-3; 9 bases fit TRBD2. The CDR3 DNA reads TGTGCCAGCAGCCTTATAGCGGGAGTAGGCACAGATACGCAGTATTTT. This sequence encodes CASSLIAGVGTDTQYF.